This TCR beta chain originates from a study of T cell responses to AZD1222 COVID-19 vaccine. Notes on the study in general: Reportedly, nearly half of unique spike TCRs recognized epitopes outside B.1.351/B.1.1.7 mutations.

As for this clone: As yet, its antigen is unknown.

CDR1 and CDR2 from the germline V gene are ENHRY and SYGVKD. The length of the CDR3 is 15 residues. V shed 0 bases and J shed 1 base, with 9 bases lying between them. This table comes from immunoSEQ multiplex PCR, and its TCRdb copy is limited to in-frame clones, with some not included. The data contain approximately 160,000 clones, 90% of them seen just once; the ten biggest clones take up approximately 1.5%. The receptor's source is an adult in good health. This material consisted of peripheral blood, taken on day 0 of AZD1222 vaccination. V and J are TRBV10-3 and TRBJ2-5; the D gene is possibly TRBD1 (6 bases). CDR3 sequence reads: CAISESGTPQETQYF. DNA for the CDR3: TGTGCCATCAGTGAGTCAGGGACACCCCAAGAGACCCAGTACTTC.